Listed here are 10 T cell receptor beta chains from one sample, sequenced in a study of response to subunit inactivated influenza vaccine. TCRdb passed the RT-PCR reads through MiXCR, listing each CDR3 protein once. The sample contains around 150,000 distinct CDR3 sequences, 11% of which appear only once. The specimen was non-naive T cells sorted from PBMCs, collected about 6 weeks after vaccination. The receptors were sampled from a man over 45 who received an inactivated influenza vaccine.

V gene TRBV28 combines with J gene TRBJ2-1; D possibly corresponds to TRBD2 (6 bases). V lost 0 bases and J 7 bases, leaving 22 bases between the germline ends. CDR3 length: 18 residues. The germline V gene encodes CDR1 MDHEN and CDR2 SYDVKM. The CDR3 protein is CASSLWGRLEDLRNEQFF. CDR3 sequence (DNA): TGTGCCAGCAGTTTATGGGGGCGACTAGAAGACCTAAGGAATGAGCAGTTCTTC.

The V and J genes are TRBV7-8 and TRBJ2-3; D is ambiguous. Germline V gives CDR1 SGHVS, CDR2 FQNEAQ. The V gene lost 6 bases and the J gene lost 0 bases, with 10 bases spanning the gap. This CDR3 contains 14 residues. The CDR3 nucleotides are TGTGCCAGCAGAGAAAGCGCGAGCACAGATACGCAGTATTTT. Protein sequence: CASRESASTDTQYF.

This clonotype was picked up many times. The J gene is TRBJ2-7, the V gene TRBV9; tentative D call: TRBD1 (6 bases). Germline V gene sequence: CDR1 SGDLS, CDR2 YYNGEE. The CDR3 spans 15 residues. Trimming took 2 bases from V and 2 from J, leaving 14 bases between them. CDR3 DNA: TGTGCCAGCAGCGTGAGGGGGAGTGGGGCCTACGAGCAGTACTTC. The encoded protein is CASSVRGSGAYEQYF.

This clonotype showed up just a few times. J is TRBJ2-7 and V is TRBV3-1; D may be TRBD2 (6 bases). This CDR3 is 14 amino acids long. Germline loops: CDR1 LGHDT, CDR2 YNNKEL (reference sequence). The V gene lost 0 bases and the J gene lost 1 base, with 7 bases spanning the gap. The CDR3 coding sequence is TGTGCCAGCAGCCAAGACGGGACTTCCTACGAGCAGTACTTC. Its protein product is CASSQDGTSYEQYF.

Only a few counts were recorded for this clonotype. V gene TRBV28 combines with J gene TRBJ1-5, with a weak D call TRBD1 (5 bases). In germline, CDR1 is MDHEN, CDR2 SYDVKM. This CDR3 has 15 amino acids. Trimming stripped 5 bases from V and 5 bases from J, with 16 bases between. CDR3 DNA sequence: TGTGCCAGCAGTCCTTCAGGGAAAGGGGATCAGCCCCAGCATTTT. Translating gives CASSPSGKGDQPQHF.

This clonotype was detected only a few times. V is TRBV3-1 and J is TRBJ1-2; TRBD1 aligns across 7 bases. Germline V gene data show CDR1 as LGHDT and CDR2 as YNNKEL (reference sequence). The trim removed 0 bases at V and 2 bases at J, leaving 6 bases unmatched. This CDR3 has 16 residues. Here the CDR3 DNA reads TGTGCCAGCAGCCAAGAATGGGACAGAAGAAACTATGGCTACACCTTC. This codes for CASSQEWDRRNYGYTF.

The chain joins TRBV6-2 or TRBV6-3 to TRBJ2-7; 13 nucleotides align to TRBD2. There are 18 residues in the CDR3. Trimming at V came to 0 bases and at J to 3 bases, leaving 8 bases not matched to a gene. Germline V gene data show CDR1 as MNHEY and CDR2 as SVGEGT. The CDR3 sequence is CASSYSAWTSGGRYEQYF. Written as DNA, the CDR3 is TGTGCCAGCAGTTACTCCGCTTGGACTAGCGGGGGCCGCTACGAGCAGTACTTC.

This clonotype was observed many times. The chain recombines TRBV11-1 with TRBJ2-3, with 10 bases identical to TRBD1. The CDR3 loop spans 15 amino acids. Germline values: CDR1 SGHAT, CDR2 FQDESV (reference sequence). V dropped 4 bases and J dropped 0; count of bases not matched to a gene: 1. In DNA form, the CDR3 reads TGTGCCAGCAGCTGGGGACAGGGGAGCACAGATACGCAGTATTTT. Translating it yields CASSWGQGSTDTQYF.

This chain links TRBV4-2 with TRBJ2-1; 9 bases are shared with TRBD2. The CDR3 covers 17 residues. Germline V gene sequence: CDR1 LGHNA, CDR2 YNFKEQ. V dropped 0 bases and J dropped 4; count of bases not matched to a gene: 7. CDR3 bases: TGTGCCAGCAGCCAAGATAGGGGCGGGAGGGTTTACAATGAGCAGTTCTTC. This gives the protein CASSQDRGGRVYNEQFF.

This clonotype was seen repeatedly, ten times or more. The chain recombines TRBV4-3 with TRBJ2-2; TRBD1 might be the D (6 bases). Germline loops: CDR1 LGHNA, CDR2 YSLEER. V was shortened by 0 bases and J by 4 bases, with 12 bases between the two germline ends. The CDR3 length is 16 residues. CDR3 sequence reads: CASSQDRLGGTGELFF. For the CDR3, the DNA is TGCGCCAGCAGCCAAGATCGTTTAGGGGGCACCGGGGAGCTGTTTTTT.